The 20 T cell receptor beta chains below come from one sample, sequenced in a study of cytomegalovirus exposure and HLA in healthy donors. The PCR employed 60 Vbeta primers together with 13 Jbeta primers. The data were produced by immunoSEQ multiplex PCR, yet TCRdb's version contains in-frame clones alone and is incomplete. The sample lists some 180,000 clones, 75% occurring once. The source material was PBMCs. The receptor source for this set is a male donor in good health and CMV-seronegative.

J is TRBJ2-3 and V is TRBV15; D might be TRBD2 (5 bases). Per the germline V gene, CDR1 is LNHNV and CDR2 is YYDKDF (reference sequence). The CDR3 consists of 17 residues. V was cut by 0 bases and J by 0 bases, with 13 bases left in between. DNA for the CDR3: TGTGCCACCAGCAGAGATCCGGGAAGACTAAGCACAGATACGCAGTATTTT. As protein: CATSRDPGRLSTDTQYF.

This clone was seen a few times. This chain links TRBV25-1 with TRBJ2-5, with D possibly matching TRBD1 (6 bases). Trimming stripped 3 bases from V and 5 bases from J, with 16 bases between. Germline CDR1 is MGHDK and CDR2 is SYGVNS. This CDR3 has 15 amino acids. The DNA of the CDR3 is TGTGCCAGCAGTGATCACCGGGACATCGTGGAGACCCAGTACTTC. Translated: CASSDHRDIVETQYF. Full variable domain (rest looked up from reference TRBV25-1 and TRBJ2-5): EADIYQTPRYLVIGTGKKITLECSQTMGHDKMYWYQQDPGMELHLIHYSYGVNSTEKGDLSSESTVSRIRTEHFPLTLESARPSHTSQYLCASSDHRDIVETQYFGPGTRLLVL.

The chain joins TRBV6-5 to TRBJ1-3; D unclear. The V end was cut by 6 bases, the J end by 0 bases, with 9 bases between. The CDR3 consists of 14 residues. Germline V gene sequence: CDR1 MNHEY, CDR2 SVGAGI. The CDR3 reads CASSPEFSGNTIYF. The CDR3 nucleotides are TGTGCCAGCAGCCCCGAGTTCTCTGGAAACACCATATATTTT.

Only a few counts were recorded for this clone. This sequence joins TRBV28 and TRBJ2-7, with 10 bases identical to TRBD1. CDR3 size: 14 residues. V was pared by 4 bases and J by 7 bases, with 7 bases of the junction left unmatched. The germline V gene encodes CDR1 MDHEN and CDR2 SYDVKM. The CDR3 region is CASSSPDRGHEQYF. The CDR3 DNA reads as TGTGCCAGCAGTTCCCCTGACAGGGGGCATGAGCAGTACTTC.

The chain employs TRBV14 and TRBJ2-3; weak D call: TRBD2 (6 bases). From germline, CDR1 is SGHDN and CDR2 FVKESK. Trimming cost V 4 bases and J 4 bases, with 21 bases left between them. This CDR3 contains 17 residues. The CDR3 nucleotides read TGTGCCAGCAGCCCGTACTTGGGAAGGGGAGGCCCAGATACGCAGTATTTT. Its translation: CASSPYLGRGGPDTQYF. Supplemented by reference TRBV14 and TRBJ2-3, the full variable domain reads EAGVTQFPSHSVIEKGQTVTLRCDPISGHDNLYWYRRVMGKEIKFLLHFVKESKQDESGMPNNRFLAERTGGTYSTLKVQPAELEDSGVYFCASSPYLGRGGPDTQYFGPGTRLTVL.

The chain is built from TRBV19 and TRBJ1-4; possibly TRBD1 for D (5 bases). V lost 7 bases and J lost 7, with 13 bases in between. The germline CDR1 and CDR2 sequences are LNHDA and SQIVND (reference sequence). This CDR3 spans 13 amino acids. DNA of the CDR3: TGTGCCAGTATGACAGTTTATGGTGAAAAACTGTTTTTT. Amino acids: CASMTVYGEKLFF.

The chain has TRBV11-2 and TRBJ2-1; TRBD1 agrees at 7 bases. J was trimmed by 8 bases and V by 1 base; bases with no gene match: 5. CDR1 is SGHAT and CDR2 is FQNNGV in the germline V gene. The CDR3 contains 14 residues. CDR3 sequence (DNA): TGTGCCAGCAGCTTAGGGACTGACAGGGATGAGCAGTTCTTC. Its protein is CASSLGTDRDEQFF.

The V gene is TRBV5-6, the J gene TRBJ2-6; the D is unclear. The CDR3 runs to 15 residues. Germline V gene lookup returns CDR1 SGHDT and CDR2 YYEEEE. V was clipped by 1 base and J by 0 bases, with 5 bases between them. The CDR3 coding sequence is TGTGCCAGCAGCTTGATCGTCTCTGGGGCCAACGTCCTGACTTTC. Its translation is CASSLIVSGANVLTF.

This clone was counted only a few times. The rearrangement joins TRBV5-1 to TRBJ2-7; 8 bases fit TRBD1. The CDR3 runs 14 residues. Germline CDR1 SGHRS, CDR2 YFSETQ. The junction had 2 bases not matched to a gene; V was cut back by 1 base and J by 2 bases. This CDR3 reads CASSLQGAAYEQYF. CDR3 DNA sequence: TGCGCCAGCAGCTTGCAGGGGGCGGCCTACGAGCAGTACTTC.

The chain has TRBV4-1 and TRBJ1-5; 8 nucleotides align to TRBD1. This CDR3 spans 15 amino acids. V was clipped by 3 bases and J by 5 bases; unmatched bases: 6. From germline, CDR1 is MGHRA and CDR2 YSYEKL. The CDR3 bases are TGCGCCAGCAGCCAGACACCGACAGGGGATCAGCCCCAGCATTTT. It specifies CASSQTPTGDQPQHF.

The V and J genes are TRBV9 and TRBJ2-5; 11 nucleotides agree with TRBD1. The CDR3 consists of 16 residues. CDR1 SGDLS and CDR2 YYNGEE come from the germline V gene. The V and J ends lost 3 bases and 2 bases, in that order; junction bases with no gene match: 6. The CDR3 coding sequence is TGTGCCAGCAGCGCCGGCGGACAGGGGGCTCAAGAGACCCAGTACTTC. Protein product: CASSAGGQGAQETQYF. The full variable domain, rest sourced from reference TRBV9 and TRBJ2-5, is DSGVTQTPKHLITATGQRVTLRCSPRSGDLSVYWYQQSLDQGLQFLIQYYNGEERAKGNILERFSAQQFPDLHSELNLSSLELGDSALYFCASSAGGQGAQETQYFGPGTRLLVL.

The genes are TRBV7-3 and TRBJ2-1, with 7 nucleotides matching TRBD1. J lost 7 bases, V lost 3 bases, and 9 bases had no gene match. This CDR3 spans 15 amino acids. Per germline, CDR1 SGHTA and CDR2 FQGTGA. CDR3 nucleotide sequence: TGTGCCAGCAGCTTCGGGCAGGGGGTCGAGAATGAGCAGTTCTTC. Translation gives CASSFGQGVENEQFF.

The chain couples TRBV6-5 to TRBJ2-7; 9 nucleotides match TRBD2. V was clipped by 6 bases and J by 6 bases; unmatched bases: 12. Germline CDR1 MNHEY, CDR2 SVGAGI. The CDR3 contains 15 residues. CDR3 protein: CASRYGTGLASEQYF. CDR3 DNA: TGTGCCAGCAGGTACGGGACGGGACTAGCCTCCGAGCAGTACTTC.

In its sample, this clone was seen once. The chain recombines TRBV30 with TRBJ1-1; 7 nucleotides agree with TRBD1. The CDR3 sequence is 11 residues long. Germline CDR1 GTSNPN, CDR2 SVGIG (reference sequence). V was pared by 3 bases and J by 6 bases, with 1 base of the junction left unmatched. CDR3 protein: CAWRTGPEAFF. As DNA, the CDR3 is TGTGCCTGGAGGACAGGGCCTGAAGCTTTCTTT.

V gene TRBV15 combines with J gene TRBJ2-1, with 8 nucleotides matching TRBD2. V dropped 0 bases and J dropped 3; count of bases not matched to a gene: 4. Germline V gene data show CDR1 as LNHNV and CDR2 as YYDKDF (reference sequence). The CDR3 has 16 residues. The CDR3 DNA reads TGTGCCACCAGCAGAGATCGCGGGGGGAACTACAATGAGCAGTTCTTC. This sequence encodes CATSRDRGGNYNEQFF.

The rearrangement links TRBV28 to TRBJ1-5; TRBD1 agrees at 9 bases. Germline values: CDR1 MDHEN, CDR2 SYDVKM. The CDR3 sequence is 14 residues long. V was pared by 5 bases and J by 8 bases, with 7 bases of the junction left unmatched. This CDR3 reads CASSAGQGTEPQHF. Here the CDR3 DNA reads TGTGCCAGCAGTGCTGGACAGGGGACCGAGCCCCAGCATTTT.

This chain joins TRBV6-1 and TRBJ2-3; 11 positions match TRBD2. From germline, CDR1 is MNHNS and CDR2 SASEGT. The CDR3 spans 18 residues. Unmatched junction bases numbered 5, after V lost 0 bases and J lost 0 bases. CDR3 in amino acids: CASSEATSGAPSTDTQYF. CDR3 in DNA: TGTGCCAGCAGTGAAGCGACTAGCGGGGCCCCTAGCACAGATACGCAGTATTTT.

The V gene is TRBV6-1, the J gene TRBJ1-6; D ambiguous. Germline-derived CDR1 and CDR2 are MNHNS and SASEGT. The ends were cut back, 2 bases at V and 7 bases at J, with 9 bases in the middle. The CDR3 has 14 residues. The CDR3 coding sequence is TGTGCCAGCAGTGAAAGGGCGGGAAATTCACCCCTCCACTTT. Protein product: CASSERAGNSPLHF.

The rearrangement uses TRBV7-9 and TRBJ2-7, with 7 bases aligning to TRBD2. The CDR3 runs 14 residues. V was pared by 5 bases and J by 3 bases, with 7 bases of the junction left unmatched. Germline V gives CDR1 SEHNR, CDR2 FQNEAQ (reference sequence). CDR3 in amino acids: CASSRSGASYEQYF. The CDR3 bases are TGTGCCAGCAGCAGGAGCGGGGCGAGCTACGAGCAGTACTTC.

This clone was seen only a few times. J is TRBJ1-5 and V is TRBV30; D ambiguous. The CDR3 covers 13 residues. The V end was cut by 2 bases, the J end by 3 bases, with 8 bases between. Per the germline V gene, CDR1 is GTSNPN and CDR2 is SVGIG (reference sequence). The CDR3 DNA reads as TGTGCCTGGAGTCGGAGGGACAATCAGCCCCAGCATTTT. Its protein product is CAWSRRDNQPQHF.